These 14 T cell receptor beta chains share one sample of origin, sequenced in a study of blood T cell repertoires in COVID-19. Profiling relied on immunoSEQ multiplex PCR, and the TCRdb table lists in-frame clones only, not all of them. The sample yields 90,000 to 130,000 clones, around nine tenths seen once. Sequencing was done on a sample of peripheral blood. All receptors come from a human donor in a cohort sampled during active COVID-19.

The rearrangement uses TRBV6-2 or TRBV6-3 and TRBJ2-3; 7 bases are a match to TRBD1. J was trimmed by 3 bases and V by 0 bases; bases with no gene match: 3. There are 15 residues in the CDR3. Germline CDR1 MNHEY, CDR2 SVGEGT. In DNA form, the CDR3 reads TGTGCCAGCAGTTACTCGAGGACAGGTACAGATACGCAGTATTTT. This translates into CASSYSRTGTDTQYF.

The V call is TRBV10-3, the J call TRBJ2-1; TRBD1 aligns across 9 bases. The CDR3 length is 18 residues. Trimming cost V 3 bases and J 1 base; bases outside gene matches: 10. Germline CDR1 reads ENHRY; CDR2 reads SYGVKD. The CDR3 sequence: CAISERTGTGYSYNEQFF. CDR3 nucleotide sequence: TGTGCCATCAGTGAACGGACCGGGACAGGGTATTCCTACAATGAGCAGTTCTTC.

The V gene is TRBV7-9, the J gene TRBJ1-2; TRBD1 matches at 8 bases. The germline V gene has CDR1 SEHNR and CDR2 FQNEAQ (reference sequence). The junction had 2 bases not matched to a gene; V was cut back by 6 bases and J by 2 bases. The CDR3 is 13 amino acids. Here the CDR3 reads CASRGDRNYGYTF. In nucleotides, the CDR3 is TGTGCCAGCAGGGGGGACAGGAACTATGGCTACACCTTC.

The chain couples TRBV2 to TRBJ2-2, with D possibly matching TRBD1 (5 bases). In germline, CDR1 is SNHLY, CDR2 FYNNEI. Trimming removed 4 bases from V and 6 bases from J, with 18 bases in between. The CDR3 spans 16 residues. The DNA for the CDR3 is TGTGCCAGCAGTGCCCGATATGGGGCTACGGCCGGGGAGCTGTTTTTT. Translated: CASSARYGATAGELFF.

This chain's CDR3 is CASSLQGSTEAFF. CDR3 coding DNA: TGTGCCAGCAGCCTACAGGGGAGCACTGAAGCTTTCTTT. The V call is TRBV7-8, the J call TRBJ1-1; 7 bases line up with TRBD1. V lost 5 bases to trimming and J lost 4 bases; unmatched junction nucleotides: 4. The CDR3 is 13 residues long. Germline CDR1 reads SGHVS; CDR2 reads FQNEAQ.

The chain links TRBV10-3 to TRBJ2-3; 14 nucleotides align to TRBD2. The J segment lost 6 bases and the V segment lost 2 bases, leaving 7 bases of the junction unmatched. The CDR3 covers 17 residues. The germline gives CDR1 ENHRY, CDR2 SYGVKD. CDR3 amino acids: CAISEGTSGGSVDTQYF. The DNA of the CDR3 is TGTGCCATCAGTGAGGGGACTAGCGGGGGAAGTGTCGATACGCAGTATTTT.

The CDR3 protein is CASSPETGLNSPLHF. CDR3 nucleotide sequence: TGTGCCAGCTCCCCGGAGACAGGGCTGAATTCACCCCTCCACTTT. The chain links TRBV18 to TRBJ1-6, with TRBD1 matching 7 bases. From germline, CDR1 is KGHSH and CDR2 LQKENI. The CDR3 totals 15 residues. J lost 7 bases, V lost 6 bases, and 9 bases had no gene match.

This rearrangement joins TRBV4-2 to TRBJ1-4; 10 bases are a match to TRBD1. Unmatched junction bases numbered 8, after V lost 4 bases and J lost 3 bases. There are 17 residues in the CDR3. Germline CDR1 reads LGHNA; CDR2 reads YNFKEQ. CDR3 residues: CASSPLGGQGSNEKLFF. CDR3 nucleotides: TGTGCCAGCAGCCCCCTTGGGGGACAGGGGTCTAATGAAAAACTGTTTTTT.

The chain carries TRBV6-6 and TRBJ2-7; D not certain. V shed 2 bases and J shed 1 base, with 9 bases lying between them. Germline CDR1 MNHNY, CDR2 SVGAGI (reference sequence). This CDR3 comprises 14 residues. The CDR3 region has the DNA TGTGCCAGCAGTTACGCAGCGCTTTCCTACGAGCAGTACTTC. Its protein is CASSYAALSYEQYF.

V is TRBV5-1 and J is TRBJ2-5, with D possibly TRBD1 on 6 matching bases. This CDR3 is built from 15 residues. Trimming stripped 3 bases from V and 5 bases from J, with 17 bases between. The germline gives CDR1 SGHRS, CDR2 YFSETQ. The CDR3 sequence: CASSWFRTEGETQYF. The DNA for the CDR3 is TGCGCCAGCAGCTGGTTCCGGACAGAGGGTGAGACCCAGTACTTC.

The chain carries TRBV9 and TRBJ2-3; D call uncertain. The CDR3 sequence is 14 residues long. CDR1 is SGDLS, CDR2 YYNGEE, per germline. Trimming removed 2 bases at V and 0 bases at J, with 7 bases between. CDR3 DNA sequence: TGTGCCAGCAGCGTCGACACAAGCACAGATACGCAGTATTTT. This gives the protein CASSVDTSTDTQYF.

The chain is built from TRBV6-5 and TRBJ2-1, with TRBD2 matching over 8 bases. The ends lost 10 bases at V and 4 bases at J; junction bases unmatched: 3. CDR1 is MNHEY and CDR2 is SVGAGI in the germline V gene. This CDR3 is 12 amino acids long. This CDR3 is CATRGEYNEQFF. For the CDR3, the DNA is TGTGCCACGCGGGGGGAATACAATGAGCAGTTCTTC.

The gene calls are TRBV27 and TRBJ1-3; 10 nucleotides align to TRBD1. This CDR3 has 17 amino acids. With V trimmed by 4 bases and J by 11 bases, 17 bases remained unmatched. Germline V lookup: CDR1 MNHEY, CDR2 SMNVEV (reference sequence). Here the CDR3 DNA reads TGTGCCAGCAGTTCACGACAGGGGGCGAATTCGAATAAACCCATATATTTT. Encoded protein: CASSSRQGANSNKPIYF.

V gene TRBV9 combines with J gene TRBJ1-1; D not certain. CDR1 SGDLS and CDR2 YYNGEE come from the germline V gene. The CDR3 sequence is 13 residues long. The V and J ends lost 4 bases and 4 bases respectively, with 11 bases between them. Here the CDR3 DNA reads TGTGCCAGCAGCCTTCCGGGGTCCACTGAAGCTTTCTTT. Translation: CASSLPGSTEAFF.